This TCR beta chain was sequenced for a study of blood T cells in healthy people across ages. Overall study findings and caveats: In older individuals, TCR beta diversity per million T cells was lower, falling roughly linearly with age.

The authors ran a second PCR of about 7 to 12 cycles using a sample-barcoded 5' primer and a J-beta primer mix. From the 5' RACE reads, TCRdb called clonotypes with MiXCR, one entry per CDR3 protein. The table includes roughly 1 million distinct CDR3 sequences, less than 25% detected once. The germline V gene encodes CDR1 SGHTA and CDR2 FQGNSA. V was cut by 10 bases and J by 0 bases, with 7 bases left in between. This CDR3 spans 12 amino acids. A word on this clonotype: Its antigen is unidentified.

The sample also formed part of further work on T cells of mothers and their children.

The origin of this receptor is a girl aged 2 to 10 in good health. The material sequenced was blood. The J gene is TRBJ2-1, the V gene TRBV7-2, with D possibly matching TRBD2 (5 bases). CDR3 DNA sequence: TGTGCCACCCGGGGCTCCTACAATGAGCAGTTCTTC. Its protein is CATRGSYNEQFF.